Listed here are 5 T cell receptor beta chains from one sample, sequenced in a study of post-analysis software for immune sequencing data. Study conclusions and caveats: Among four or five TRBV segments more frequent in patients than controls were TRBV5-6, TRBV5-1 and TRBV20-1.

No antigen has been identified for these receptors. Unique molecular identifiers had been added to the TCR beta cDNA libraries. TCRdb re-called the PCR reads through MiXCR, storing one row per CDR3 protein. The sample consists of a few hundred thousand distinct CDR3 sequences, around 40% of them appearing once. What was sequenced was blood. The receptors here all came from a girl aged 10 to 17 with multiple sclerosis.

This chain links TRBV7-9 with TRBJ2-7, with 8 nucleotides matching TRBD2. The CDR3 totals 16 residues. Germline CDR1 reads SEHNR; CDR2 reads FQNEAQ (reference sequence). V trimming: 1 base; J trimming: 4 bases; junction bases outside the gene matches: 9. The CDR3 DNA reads TGTGCCAGCAGCTTAGAGGCCCAGCGGGAGAGGTACGAGCAGTACTTC. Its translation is CASSLEAQRERYEQYF.

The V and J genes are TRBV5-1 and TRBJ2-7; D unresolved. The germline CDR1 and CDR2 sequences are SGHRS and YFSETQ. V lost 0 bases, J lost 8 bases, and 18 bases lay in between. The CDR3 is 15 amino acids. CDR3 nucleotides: TGCGCCAGCAGCTTGGACGCGGATGCTCTAAACAAGCAGTACTTC. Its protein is CASSLDADALNKQYF.

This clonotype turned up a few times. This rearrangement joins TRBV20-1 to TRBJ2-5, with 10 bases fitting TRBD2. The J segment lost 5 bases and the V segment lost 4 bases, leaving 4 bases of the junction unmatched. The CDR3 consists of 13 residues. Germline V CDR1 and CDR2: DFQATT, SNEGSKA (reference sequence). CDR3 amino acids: CSANLAGVETQYF. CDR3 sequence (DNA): TGCAGTGCTAACCTAGCGGGAGTGGAGACCCAGTACTTC.

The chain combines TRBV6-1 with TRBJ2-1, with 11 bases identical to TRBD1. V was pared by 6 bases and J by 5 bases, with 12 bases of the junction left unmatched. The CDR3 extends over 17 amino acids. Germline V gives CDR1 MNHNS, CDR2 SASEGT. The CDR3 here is CASSVSIGTGGNNEQFF. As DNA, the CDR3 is TGTGCCAGCAGCGTATCTATCGGGACAGGGGGAAACAATGAGCAGTTCTTC.

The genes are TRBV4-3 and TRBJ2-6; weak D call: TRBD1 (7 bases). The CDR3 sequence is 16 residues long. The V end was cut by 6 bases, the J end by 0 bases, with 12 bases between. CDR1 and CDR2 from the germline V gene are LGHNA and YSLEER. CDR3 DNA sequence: TGCGCCAGCAGTCGACAGGGAGGCTCTGGGGCCAACGTCCTGACTTTC. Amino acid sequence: CASSRQGGSGANVLTF.